The sequence of this T cell receptor (beta chain) was determined in a study of STAT5B mutations in CD4+ large granular lymphocyte leukemia. Looking at the study overall: Healthy donors showed HLA-associated enrichment of the CDR3 'QG' motif. Overall study results and limits: Without putative leukemic clones, patient CD4-sorted repertoires remained more clonal than healthy CD4+ repertoires. Compared with healthy controls (2/35), patient top clones favored TRBV06 (8/27).

Original handling: The detection floor for productive clonotype frequency was 2.59 x 10-5. The method was immunoSEQ multiplex PCR; TCRdb's version includes in-frame clones alone and lacks a portion of them. Clone size and the V and J calls come from that table; the DNA yielded D and trimming. The sample records under 35,000 clones, 60% to 80% being singletons. On this clone itself: The antigen remains undetermined.

The CDR3 contains 12 residues. The V and J ends lost 4 bases and 5 bases respectively, with 8 bases between them. Germline V gives CDR1 LGHNA, CDR2 YNFKEQ. The source material was CD4+ T cells from blood buffy coats. The V and J genes are TRBV4-2 and TRBJ1-1; D uncertain. The receptor was isolated from a human donor in good health. The DNA for the CDR3 is TGTGCCAGCAGCCTACGGGGAACTGAAGCTTTCTTT. Its protein product is CASSLRGTEAFF.